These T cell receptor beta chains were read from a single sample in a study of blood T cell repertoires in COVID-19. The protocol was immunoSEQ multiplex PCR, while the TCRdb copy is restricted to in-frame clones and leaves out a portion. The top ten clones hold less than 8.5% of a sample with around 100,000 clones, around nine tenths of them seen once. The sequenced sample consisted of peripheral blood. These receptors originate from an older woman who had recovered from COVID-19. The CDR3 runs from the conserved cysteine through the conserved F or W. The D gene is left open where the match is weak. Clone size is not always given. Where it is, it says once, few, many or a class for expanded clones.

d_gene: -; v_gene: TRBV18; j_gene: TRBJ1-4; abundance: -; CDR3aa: CASARGRVEKLFF; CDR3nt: TGTGCCAGCGCCAGGGGAAGGGTTGAAAAACTGTTTTTT
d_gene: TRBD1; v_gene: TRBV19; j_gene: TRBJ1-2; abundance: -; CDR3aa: CASMRGQQTGYTF; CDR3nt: TGTGCCAGTATGAGGGGACAGCAAACTGGCTACACCTTC
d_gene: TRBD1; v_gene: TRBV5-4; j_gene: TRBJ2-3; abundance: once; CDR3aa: CASSFPPGQGATDTQYF; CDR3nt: TGTGCCAGCTCGTTTCCCCCAGGACAGGGGGCCACAGATACGCAGTATTTT
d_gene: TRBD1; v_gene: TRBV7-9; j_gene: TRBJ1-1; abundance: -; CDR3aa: CASGTGETEAFF; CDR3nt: TGTGCCAGTGGGACAGGGGAAACTGAAGCTTTCTTT
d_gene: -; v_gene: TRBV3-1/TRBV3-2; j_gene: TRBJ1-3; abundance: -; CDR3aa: CASSQPGGNTIYF; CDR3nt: TGTGCCAGCAGCCAACCAGGGGGAAACACCATATATTTT
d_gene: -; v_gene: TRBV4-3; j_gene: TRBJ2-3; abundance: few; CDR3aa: CASSQDTGVETQYF; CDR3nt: TGCGCCAGCAGCCAAGATACGGGGGTTGAAACGCAGTATTTT
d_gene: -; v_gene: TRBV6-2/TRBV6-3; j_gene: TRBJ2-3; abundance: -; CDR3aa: CASSYSASRTDTQYF; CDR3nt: TGTGCCAGCAGTTACTCGGCTAGCCGGACAGATACGCAGTATTTT
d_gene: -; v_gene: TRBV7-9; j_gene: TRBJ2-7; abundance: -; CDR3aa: CASSLSVVYEQYF; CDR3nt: TGTGCCAGCAGCTTATCAGTGGTCTACGAGCAGTACTTC
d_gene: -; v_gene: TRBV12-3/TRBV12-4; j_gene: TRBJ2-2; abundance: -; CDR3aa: CASNIRGTGELFF; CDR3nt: TGTGCCAGCAACATCAGGGGCACCGGGGAGCTGTTTTTT
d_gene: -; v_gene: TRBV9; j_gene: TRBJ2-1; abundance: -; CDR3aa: CASSVAPRDFSYNEQFF; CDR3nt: TGTGCCAGCAGCGTAGCGCCCCGGGACTTCTCCTACAATGAGCAGTTCTTC